These 2 T cell receptor beta chains came from one sample sequenced in a study of T-cell memory formation after mild COVID-19. TCRdb processed the 5' RACE reads anew with MiXCR; each CDR3 protein has one entry. The sample yields 400,000 to 500,000 distinct CDR3 sequences, roughly a quarter seen once. The sequenced sample was PBMCs or a T cell subset sorted from them (not recorded which). These receptors were collected from an adult woman who had mild COVID-19 (a few samples of this study predate the infection). Cell type and time point are not known.

This clonotype was picked up a small number of times. This chain uses TRBV29-1 with TRBJ2-7; 7 bases are a match to TRBD2. CDR1 is SQVTM, CDR2 ANQGSEA, per germline. The CDR3 is 13 residues long. J was trimmed by 6 bases and V by 7 bases; bases with no gene match: 12. The CDR3: CSAFAGGTSEQYF. Here the CDR3 DNA reads TGCAGCGCCTTCGCCGGGGGGACCTCCGAGCAGTACTTC.

As DNA, the CDR3 is TGCAGCGTTGTACTAGCGGGCACCTACGAGCAGTACTTC. This encodes CSVVLAGTYEQYF. The V gene is TRBV29-1, the J gene TRBJ2-7, with TRBD2 matching over 9 bases. CDR3 length equals 13 residues. The junction had 3 bases not matched to a gene; V was cut back by 4 bases and J by 2 bases. Germline V gene lookup returns CDR1 SQVTM and CDR2 ANQGSEA.